This T cell receptor beta chain was obtained from a study of cytomegalovirus exposure and HLA in healthy donors. CDR3 size: 16 residues. J gave up 2 bases and V 4 bases, and 7 bases lay outside the gene matches. Germline-derived CDR1 and CDR2 are SGHNT and YYREEE (reference sequence). Study-wide findings and caveats: Overall, approximately 150 TCR beta chains were annotated as cytomegalovirus-associated. A later analysis linked a missense DCLRE1C variant to TCR beta V- and J-gene trimming. Earlier findings revealed that most TCR beta V segments proved productive either about 87% or about 30% of the time.

This clone was observed once. Its target is not known. Researchers ran the PCR with 60 Vbeta and 13 Jbeta primers. The repertoire was sequenced with immunoSEQ multiplex PCR; TCRdb's copy has only in-frame clones and lacks some. The repertoire holds roughly 100,000 clones, with around 79% as singletons. The genes are TRBV5-4 and TRBJ2-3, with TRBD1 matching over 10 bases. The clonotype was recovered from a middle-aged man in good health and CMV-seropositive. Material: PBMCs. The CDR3 coding sequence is TGTGCCAGCAGCATGGGACAGGGGTCACACACAGATACGCAGTATTTT. Protein: CASSMGQGSHTDTQYF.